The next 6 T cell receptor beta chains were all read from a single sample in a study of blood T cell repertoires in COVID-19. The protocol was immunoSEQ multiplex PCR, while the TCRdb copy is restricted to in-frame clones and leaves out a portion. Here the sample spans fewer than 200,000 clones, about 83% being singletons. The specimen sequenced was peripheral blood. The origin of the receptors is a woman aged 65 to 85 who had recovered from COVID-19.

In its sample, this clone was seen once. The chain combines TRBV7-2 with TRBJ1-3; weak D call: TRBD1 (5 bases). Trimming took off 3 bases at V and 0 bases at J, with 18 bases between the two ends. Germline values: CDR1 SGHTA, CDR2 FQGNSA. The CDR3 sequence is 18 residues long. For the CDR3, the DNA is TGTGCCAGCAGCTTGGGGGGAACAGCTGCCTACTCTGGAAACACCATATATTTT. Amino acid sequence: CASSLGGTAAYSGNTIYF.

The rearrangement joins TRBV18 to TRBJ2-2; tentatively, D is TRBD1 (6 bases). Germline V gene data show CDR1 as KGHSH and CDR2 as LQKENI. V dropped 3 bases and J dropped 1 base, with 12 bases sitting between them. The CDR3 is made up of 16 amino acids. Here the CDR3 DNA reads TGTGCCAGCTCACCGCAGGGGTCCCTGAACACCGGGGAGCTGTTTTTT. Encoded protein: CASSPQGSLNTGELFF.

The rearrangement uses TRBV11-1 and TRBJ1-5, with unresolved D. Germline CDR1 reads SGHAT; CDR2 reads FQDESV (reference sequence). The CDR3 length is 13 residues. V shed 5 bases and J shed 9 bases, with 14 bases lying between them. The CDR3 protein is CASSNDRDAPQHF. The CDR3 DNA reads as TGTGCCAGCAGCAACGACCGGGATGCGCCCCAGCATTTT.

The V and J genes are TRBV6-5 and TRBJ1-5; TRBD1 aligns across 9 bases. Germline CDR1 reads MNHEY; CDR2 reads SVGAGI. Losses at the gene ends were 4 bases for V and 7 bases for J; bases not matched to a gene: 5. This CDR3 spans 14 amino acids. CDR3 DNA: TGTGCCAGCAGTTTGGGGACAGGGCTCCAGCCCCAGCATTTT. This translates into CASSLGTGLQPQHF.

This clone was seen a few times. CDR3 protein: CASSFPRIGNQPQHF. DNA for the CDR3: TGTGCCAGCAGTTTCCCCAGAATTGGCAATCAGCCCCAGCATTTT. The chain links TRBV28 to TRBJ1-5, with no clear D. Germline V lookup: CDR1 MDHEN, CDR2 SYDVKM. Between the trimmed V and J ends, which lost 3 bases and 2 bases, there was a span of 11 bases. CDR3 size: 15 residues.

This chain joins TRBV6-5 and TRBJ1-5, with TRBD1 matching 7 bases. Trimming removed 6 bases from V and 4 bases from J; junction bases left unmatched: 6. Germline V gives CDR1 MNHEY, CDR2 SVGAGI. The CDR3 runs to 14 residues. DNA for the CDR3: TGTGCCAGCAGGAGGACAGGAGGGAATCAGCCCCAGCATTTT. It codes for CASRRTGGNQPQHF.